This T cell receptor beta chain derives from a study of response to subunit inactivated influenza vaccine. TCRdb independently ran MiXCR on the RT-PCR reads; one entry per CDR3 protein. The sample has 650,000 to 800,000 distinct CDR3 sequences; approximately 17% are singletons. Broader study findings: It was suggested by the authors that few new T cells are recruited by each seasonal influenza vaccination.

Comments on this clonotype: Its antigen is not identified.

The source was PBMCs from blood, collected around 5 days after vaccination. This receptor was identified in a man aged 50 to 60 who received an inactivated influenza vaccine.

This CDR3 is CASSLRRVGRSGETQYF. In DNA form, the CDR3 reads TGTGCCAGCTCATTAAGAAGGGTTGGCAGGTCGGGAGAGACCCAGTACTTC. The V call is TRBV7-2, the J call TRBJ2-5; D unresolved. Germline V lookup: CDR1 SGHTA, CDR2 FQGNSA. This CDR3 is built from 17 residues. Trimming stripped 8 bases from V and 4 bases from J, with 26 bases between.